The rows below give T cell receptor beta chains drawn from one sample of a study of neurological immune-mediated disorders. Via MiXCR, TCRdb re-called the 5' RACE reads, giving one row per CDR3 protein. The table lists tens of thousands of distinct CDR3 sequences, roughly 15% of them singletons, with under 4.5% in the top ten. The sample taken for sequencing was CD4+ T cells from blood. These receptors were obtained from a woman aged 60 to 75 with HTLV-1-associated myelopathy (HAM/TSP). Both conserved end residues are trimmed from each CDR3. The order of the fields is J gene, V gene, CDR3 protein.

J: TRBJ2-7
V: TRBV3-1
CDR3: ASSPGGSVYESY

J: TRBJ2-3
V: TRBV3-1
CDR3: ASSQAGISGDTQY

J: TRBJ2-2
V: TRBV12-3/TRBV12-4
CDR3: ASTLDRVAGELF

J: TRBJ2-2
V: TRBV20-1
CDR3: SVNQNTGELF

J: TRBJ1-1
V: TRBV5-1
CDR3: ASSPNLGDTEAF

J: TRBJ2-3
V: TRBV30
CDR3: AWSVRWGDTQY

J: TRBJ2-2
V: TRBV2
CDR3: ASSSLGGTNTGELF

J: TRBJ2-1
V: TRBV5-1
CDR3: ASKGGGSYNEQF

J: TRBJ1-5
V: TRBV20-1
CDR3: SARGPLGQAGSNQPQH

J: TRBJ2-3
V: TRBV5-1
CDR3: ASSALADTQY

J: TRBJ2-5
V: TRBV3-1
CDR3: ASSQDLQGYRVETQY

J: TRBJ2-1
V: TRBV20-1
CDR3: SARFGGGIYNEQF

J: TRBJ2-3
V: TRBV20-1
CDR3: SAGDRVGTDTQY

J: TRBJ2-7
V: TRBV20-1
CDR3: SASWTGSYEQY

J: TRBJ2-1
V: TRBV7-2
CDR3: ASSLTVAGTNEQF

J: TRBJ2-3
V: TRBV7-8
CDR3: ASSPRGGGWSTDTQY

J: TRBJ1-4
V: TRBV3-1
CDR3: ASSQGGYEKLF

J: TRBJ2-3
V: TRBV12-3/TRBV12-4
CDR3: ASSLGPFLGQTRTDTQY

J: TRBJ2-7
V: TRBV30
CDR3: AWSATYEQY

J: TRBJ2-3
V: TRBV18
CDR3: ASSPPGSNRKSTDTQY

J: TRBJ1-5
V: TRBV20-1
CDR3: SAGGGMRDQPQH

J: TRBJ1-1
V: TRBV15
CDR3: ATSRYGTEAF

J: TRBJ2-7
V: TRBV10-3
CDR3: AISEAGGDEQY

J: TRBJ1-2
V: TRBV18
CDR3: ASSPFTTGGYGYT

J: TRBJ2-7
V: TRBV20-1
CDR3: SATPPGGAYEQY

J: TRBJ2-2
V: TRBV12-3/TRBV12-4
CDR3: ASTVSPPHTGELF

J: TRBJ1-4
V: TRBV12-3/TRBV12-4
CDR3: ASSLLGQGATNEKLF

J: TRBJ2-7
V: TRBV5-1
CDR3: ASSLEGQAYEQY

J: TRBJ1-5
V: TRBV7-6
CDR3: ASSSGSGNNQPQH

J: TRBJ1-4
V: TRBV29-1
CDR3: SVGDTLGEKLF

J: TRBJ1-1
V: TRBV5-1
CDR3: ASSLAGASRAF

J: TRBJ2-2
V: TRBV10-3
CDR3: AISESSGGAWTGELF

J: TRBJ2-1
V: TRBV20-1
CDR3: SATTPSSYNEQF

J: TRBJ2-7
V: TRBV6-5
CDR3: ASSYSVPVYEQY

J: TRBJ2-2
V: TRBV3-1
CDR3: ASSPRAGANTGELF

J: TRBJ1-5
V: TRBV19
CDR3: ASSVQHNQPQH

J: TRBJ2-7
V: TRBV7-2
CDR3: ASSPPGRRSYEQY

J: TRBJ1-5
V: TRBV20-1
CDR3: SATPGQGFSNQPQH

J: TRBJ2-5
V: TRBV20-1
CDR3: SARREQGAETQY

J: TRBJ2-5
V: TRBV20-1
CDR3: SARVFGGGEETQY

J: TRBJ2-3
V: TRBV10-3
CDR3: AISDGSPGGGARPYTQY

J: TRBJ2-7
V: TRBV7-6
CDR3: ASSFGARGSSYEQY

J: TRBJ1-1
V: TRBV5-1
CDR3: ASSLDRGNTEAF

J: TRBJ1-2
V: TRBV20-1
CDR3: SARVGDTGYRYT

J: TRBJ1-1
V: TRBV29-1
CDR3: SVGHPNTEAF

J: TRBJ2-7
V: TRBV20-1
CDR3: SARAPQVYEQY

J: TRBJ2-6
V: TRBV20-1
CDR3: SAGSGANVLT

J: TRBJ1-4
V: TRBV6-6
CDR3: ATRAGATNEKLF

J: TRBJ2-1
V: TRBV20-1
CDR3: SARTTTGTFYNEQF

J: TRBJ2-5
V: TRBV30
CDR3: AWSTGLAGGSETQY

J: TRBJ1-1
V: TRBV9
CDR3: ASSGSRGPNTEAF

J: TRBJ2-2
V: TRBV21-1
CDR3: ASSSPNSTGELF

J: TRBJ1-6
V: TRBV5-1
CDR3: ASSLVGPVSSYNSPLH

J: TRBJ1-2
V: TRBV4-1
CDR3: ASSQDQTPTVGMLT